This T cell receptor beta chain comes out of a study of cytomegalovirus exposure and HLA in healthy donors. Study outcomes and limitations: Association of a missense DCLRE1C variant with TCR beta V- and J-gene trimming was reported in a later analysis. Sequencing depth across donors, presence/absence analyses assumed, was roughly uniform. Later, an analysis showed that TCR beta chains associated with HLA were more clonally expanded than others that were equally common.

In the case of this clone: The antigen is unknown.

This PCR relied on a set of 60 Vbeta primers and 13 Jbeta primers. The method was immunoSEQ multiplex PCR; TCRdb's version includes in-frame clones alone and lacks a portion of them. The profile shows over 150,000 clones, over 70% of them singletons. V was pared by 3 bases and J by 3 bases, with 7 bases of the junction left unmatched. The CDR3 loop spans 17 amino acids. Germline values: CDR1 SGHRS, CDR2 YFSETQ. Sequenced material: PBMCs. This TCR was recovered from a woman aged 18-29 years in good health and CMV-seronegative. This chain joins TRBV5-1 and TRBJ2-7; 15 bases match TRBD2. In DNA, the CDR3 is TGCGCCAGCAGCTCCGGGACTAGCGGGGGGATCGGCTACGAGCAGTACTTC. It is translated as CASSSGTSGGIGYEQYF.